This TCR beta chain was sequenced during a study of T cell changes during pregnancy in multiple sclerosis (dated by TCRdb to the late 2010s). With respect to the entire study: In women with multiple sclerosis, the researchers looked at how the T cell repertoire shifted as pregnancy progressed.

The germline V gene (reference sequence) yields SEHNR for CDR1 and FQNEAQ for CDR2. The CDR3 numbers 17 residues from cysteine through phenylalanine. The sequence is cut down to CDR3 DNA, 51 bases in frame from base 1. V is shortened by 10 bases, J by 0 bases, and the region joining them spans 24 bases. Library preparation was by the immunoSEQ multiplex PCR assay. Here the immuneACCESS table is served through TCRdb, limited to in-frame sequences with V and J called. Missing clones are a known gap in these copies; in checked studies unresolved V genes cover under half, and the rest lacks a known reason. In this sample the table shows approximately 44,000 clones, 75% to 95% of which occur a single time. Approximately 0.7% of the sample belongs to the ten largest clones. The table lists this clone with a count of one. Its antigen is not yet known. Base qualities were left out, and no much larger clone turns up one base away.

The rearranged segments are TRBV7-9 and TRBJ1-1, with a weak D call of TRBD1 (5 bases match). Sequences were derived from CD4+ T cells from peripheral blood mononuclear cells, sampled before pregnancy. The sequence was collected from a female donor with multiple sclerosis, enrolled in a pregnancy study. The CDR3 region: CAISRRDRSRMNTEAFF. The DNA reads TGTGCCATTTCTAGGAGGGACCGTAGTCGGATGAACACTGAAGCTTTCTTT.